Listed below are T cell receptor beta chains from one sample, sequenced in a study of glioma-infiltrating T cells. MiXCR, applied by TCRdb to the multiplex PCR reads, yields one record per CDR3 protein. The sample comprises approximately 110,000 distinct CDR3 sequences, around 23% of which are singletons, and around 15% rests with the top ten. Sequencing was carried out using glioma tissue, nonneoplastic brain tissue, or PBMCs (not recorded which). The receptor set was obtained from a human donor with low-grade glioma or glioblastoma, undergoing nonglioma brain surgery, or in good health (not recorded which). Both conserved end residues are part of each CDR3. The order of the fields is J gene, clone size, D gene, V gene, CDR3 DNA, CDR3 protein. The D gene is left open where the match is weak. Some rows mark clone size as missing; the rest say once, few, many or name a class of expanded clone.

J gene: TRBJ2-5
clone size: many
D gene: TRBD2
V gene: TRBV19
CDR3 DNA: TGTGCCACCGTGAGCGGGAGTAAGACCCAGTACTTC
CDR3 protein: CATVSGSKTQYF

J gene: TRBJ2-1
clone size: NA
D gene: NA
V gene: TRBV28
CDR3 DNA: TGTGCCAGCAGTTCGATCGGAACTCAGTGGAGACGCAATGGGCAGTTCTTC
CDR3 protein: CASSSIGTQWRRNGQFF

J gene: TRBJ2-3
clone size: many
D gene: NA
V gene: TRBV27
CDR3 DNA: TGTGCCAGCAGTTTAGGCGGCGGGCTCACAGATACGCAGTATTTT
CDR3 protein: CASSLGGGLTDTQYF

J gene: TRBJ2-1
clone size: few
D gene: TRBD2
V gene: TRBV7-8
CDR3 DNA: TGTGCCAGCAGTTTTACCGGGACTAGAACTGAGCAGTTCTTC
CDR3 protein: CASSFTGTRTEQFF

J gene: TRBJ1-4
clone size: many
D gene: TRBD1
V gene: TRBV6-1
CDR3 DNA: TGTGCCAGCAGTGAGGGACAGGGAAGGGAAAAACTGTTTTTT
CDR3 protein: CASSEGQGREKLFF

J gene: TRBJ2-5
clone size: many
D gene: NA
V gene: TRBV28
CDR3 DNA: TGTGCCAGCAGTTTGTTCCTGCGAGAGACCCAGTACTTC
CDR3 protein: CASSLFLRETQYF

J gene: TRBJ2-3
clone size: few
D gene: NA
V gene: TRBV3-1
CDR3 DNA: TGTGCCAGCAGCCCGGGGACCCGGGGCACAGATACGCAGTATTTT
CDR3 protein: CASSPGTRGTDTQYF

J gene: TRBJ2-4
clone size: NA
D gene: NA
V gene: TRBV14
CDR3 DNA: TGTGCCAGCACCGAAGGGCTAGCCAAAAACATTCAGTACTTC
CDR3 protein: CASTEGLAKNIQYF

J gene: TRBJ2-2
clone size: NA
D gene: TRBD1
V gene: TRBV5-4
CDR3 DNA: TGTGCCAGCATCCGGACAGGGTCGGACGGGGAGCTGTTTTTT
CDR3 protein: CASIRTGSDGELFF

J gene: TRBJ2-3
clone size: many
D gene: TRBD2
V gene: TRBV4-2
CDR3 DNA: TGTGCCAGCAGCCAAGATGTGGCTAGCGGATTCACAGATACGCAGTATTTT
CDR3 protein: CASSQDVASGFTDTQYF

J gene: TRBJ1-3
clone size: many
D gene: NA
V gene: TRBV18
CDR3 DNA: TGTGCCAGCTCGTCGGGCGGCTCTGGAAACACCATATATTTT
CDR3 protein: CASSSGGSGNTIYF

J gene: TRBJ1-4
clone size: NA
D gene: TRBD1
V gene: TRBV4-3
CDR3 DNA: TGCGCCAGCAGCCAGACCGGGACAGGGCATGAAAAACTGTTTTTT
CDR3 protein: CASSQTGTGHEKLFF

J gene: TRBJ2-7
clone size: few
D gene: NA
V gene: TRBV9
CDR3 DNA: TGTGCCAGCAGCGTATCCCCAGGGCCCTACGAGCAGTACTTC
CDR3 protein: CASSVSPGPYEQYF

J gene: TRBJ1-2
clone size: many
D gene: NA
V gene: TRBV20-1
CDR3 DNA: TGCAGTGCCCCGACAGCTAACTATGGCTACACCTTC
CDR3 protein: CSAPTANYGYTF

J gene: TRBJ2-5
clone size: many
D gene: NA
V gene: TRBV7-2
CDR3 DNA: TGTGCCAGCAGCTTAGTTCGGCTCCAAGAGACCCAGTACTTC
CDR3 protein: CASSLVRLQETQYF

J gene: TRBJ1-1
clone size: many
D gene: TRBD1
V gene: TRBV6-2/TRBV6-3
CDR3 DNA: TGTGCCAGCAGTTACTCGGAAAGGGGGCGGCGAGCTTTCTTT
CDR3 protein: CASSYSERGRRAFF

J gene: TRBJ2-3
clone size: many
D gene: NA
V gene: TRBV11-2
CDR3 DNA: TGTGCCAGCAGCACCATCACAGATACGCAGTATTTT
CDR3 protein: CASSTITDTQYF

J gene: TRBJ1-2
clone size: many
D gene: NA
V gene: TRBV20-1
CDR3 DNA: TGCAGTGGATGGGCTGGGAACTATGGCTACACCTTC
CDR3 protein: CSGWAGNYGYTF

J gene: TRBJ2-3
clone size: many
D gene: NA
V gene: TRBV18
CDR3 DNA: TGTGCCAGCTCAGCCATTGCTAGCACAGATACGCAGTATTTT
CDR3 protein: CASSAIASTDTQYF